These T cell receptor beta chains were read from a single sample in a study of T cells in Graves' hyperthyroidism and ophthalmopathy. TCRdb called the multiplex PCR reads again in MiXCR, with one record for every CDR3 protein. The table lists 660,000 or so distinct CDR3 sequences, about 45% of them singletons. The source material was peripheral blood or thyroid tissue (not recorded which). These receptors were taken from an adult man with Graves' disease, either hyperthyroidism or ophthalmopathy (not recorded which). CDR3s include the opening cysteine and the closing phenylalanine or tryptophan. Each record gives: D gene, clone size, V gene, J gene, CDR3 DNA, CDR3 protein. The D gene is left open where the match is weak. Rows may omit the clone size; those that give it use once, few, many or a size class.

NA	many	TRBV7-3	TRBJ2-7	TGTGCCAGCAGCTTAAGGCCGGGGTCGGACGAGCAGTACTTC	CASSLRPGSDEQYF
NA	NA	TRBV29-1	TRBJ2-7	TGCAGCGTTGAAGATCTTGGGGCGTACGAGCAGTACTTC	CSVEDLGAYEQYF
NA	NA	TRBV20-1	TRBJ1-4	TGCAGTGCCCGCCCCAGGGCAACTAATGAAAAACTGTTTTTT	CSARPRATNEKLFF
NA	once	TRBV11-2	TRBJ2-6	TGTCTTGGAGGACCTGCGTGGGCTCACTCTGGGGCCAACGTCCTGACTTTC	CLGGPAWAHSGANVLTF
NA	few	TRBV6-5	TRBJ1-1	TGTGCCAGCAGTTCCTACGTGGAGAGAACTGAAGCTTTCTTT	CASSSYVERTEAFF
TRBD1	NA	TRBV19	TRBJ1-5	TGTGCCAGTAGTAAGACGGGGACAGGGACTCAGCCCCAGCATTTT	CASSKTGTGTQPQHF
NA	NA	TRBV9	TRBJ1-1	TGTGCCAGCAGCAACCAAGGGGGGGGCGACACTGAAGCTTTCTTT	CASSNQGGGDTEAFF
NA	few	TRBV7-6	TRBJ1-1	TGTGCCAGCAGCCAAGCGGTCGCGAGGGAAGCTTTCTTT	CASSQAVAREAFF
TRBD1	many	TRBV20-1	TRBJ2-5	TGCAGTGCTAGAGATGGCCAGGACAGGGTGTACTTC	CSARDGQDRVYF
NA	few	TRBV6-6	TRBJ1-4	TGTGCCAGCAGTTACTCGGGGAGGGGTAATGAAAAACTGTTTTTT	CASSYSGRGNEKLFF
TRBD1	NA	TRBV11-1	TRBJ2-5	TGTACCTACAGGGGTGTGGAGACCCAGTACTTC	CTYRGVETQYF
TRBD1	NA	TRBV2	TRBJ1-6	TGTGCCAGCAGTCAACAACAGGGGAGATCACCCCTCCACTTT	CASSQQQGRSPLHF
NA	NA	TRBV6-1	TRBJ1-1	TGTGCCAGCAGTGTGGGAATGGCGAACACTGAAGCTTTCTTT	CASSVGMANTEAFF
NA	NA	TRBV20-1	TRBJ2-5	TGCAGTGCGCGGGACTCTCGGCTAATTTCAGAGACCCAGTACTTC	CSARDSRLISETQYF
NA	NA	TRBV7-9	TRBJ1-4	TGTGCCAGCAGCCTAAGCGCAAGAAATAATGAAAAACTGTTTTTT	CASSLSARNNEKLFF
NA	many	TRBV29-1	TRBJ1-2	TGCAGCGTATCGACCGATTATGGCTACACCTTC	CSVSTDYGYTF